A selection of T cell receptor beta chains follows, all from one sample in a study of cytomegalovirus exposure and HLA in healthy donors. Sequencing was performed with immunoSEQ multiplex PCR; in TCRdb, only in-frame clones are kept and a portion is missing. The sample is made up of about 200,000 clones, and the top ten hold around 1.1% of it. The sequenced material came from PBMCs. The receptor set was obtained from a girl aged 2 to 10 in good health and CMV-seropositive. Each CDR3 is given with its conserved first and last residue. A D gene is named only where the DNA matches it firmly.

J gene | D gene | V gene | CDR3 protein | CDR3 DNA
TRBJ2-1 | . | TRBV11-2 | CASSPILFAGRTYNEQFF | TGTGCCAGCAGCCCCATTCTTTTTGCGGGAAGAACCTACAATGAGCAGTTCTTC
TRBJ2-1 | TRBD2 | TRBV7-2 | CASSSPSGSYSYNEQFF | TGTGCCAGCAGCTCCCCGAGCGGGAGCTATTCCTACAATGAGCAGTTCTTC
TRBJ2-7 | . | TRBV19 | CATGVHYEQYF | TGTGCCACCGGGGTCCACTACGAGCAGTACTTC
TRBJ1-4 | TRBD1 | TRBV5-6 | CASSNRGNEKLFF | TGTGCCAGCAGCAACAGGGGCAATGAAAAACTGTTTTTT
TRBJ2-4 | TRBD2 | TRBV5-1 | CASSFGAGGWENIQYF | TGCGCCAGCAGCTTTGGAGCGGGAGGATGGGAAAACATTCAGTACTTC
TRBJ1-1 | TRBD1 | TRBV28 | CASSLPTGATEAFF | TGTGCCAGCAGTCTCCCTACAGGGGCCACTGAAGCTTTCTTT
TRBJ1-4 | TRBD1 | TRBV10-3 | CAISPGQGNEKLFF | TGTGCCATCAGCCCGGGACAGGGGAATGAAAAACTGTTTTTT
TRBJ2-1 | . | TRBV27 | CASSLSRYNEQFF | TGTGCCAGCAGTTTATCCAGGTACAATGAGCAGTTCTTC
TRBJ2-7 | TRBD1 | TRBV5-4 | CASSKTGEFYEQYF | TGTGCCAGCAGCAAGACAGGGGAATTTTACGAGCAGTACTTC
TRBJ1-2 | . | TRBV28 | CASSFSPGTGGFPGYTF | TGTGCCAGCAGTTTCTCCCCAGGGACGGGGGGCTTCCCTGGCTACACCTTC
TRBJ2-7 | . | TRBV5-1 | CASSQSSGSYEQYF | TGCGCCAGCAGCCAGAGCTCAGGGTCCTACGAGCAGTACTTC
TRBJ2-7 | TRBD2 | TRBV4-1 | CASSLRFWIRAGAYYEQYF | TGCGCCAGCAGCCTCCGTTTCTGGATACGGGCGGGAGCCTACTACGAGCAGTACTTC
TRBJ1-6 | . | TRBV2 | CASISEGTGTLHF | TGTGCCAGCATTTCGGAGGGGACGGGGACCCTCCACTTT
TRBJ2-7 | . | TRBV5-4 | CASSLGGTDYEQYF | TGTGCCAGCAGCTTGGGCGGGACGGATTACGAGCAGTACTTC
TRBJ1-2 | TRBD1 | TRBV28 | CASSPLRDRLYGYTF | TGTGCCAGCAGTCCTCTGAGGGACAGACTCTATGGCTACACCTTC
TRBJ2-2 | TRBD2 | TRBV6-1 | CASSETTVAGVDTGELFF | TGTGCCAGCAGTGAAACAACCGTTGCGGGAGTCGATACCGGGGAGCTGTTTTTT
TRBJ2-1 | . | TRBV28 | CASVGYSYNEQFF | TGTGCCAGCGTCGGGTACTCCTACAATGAGCAGTTCTTC
TRBJ2-1 | . | TRBV18 | CASSPSGGEQFF | TGTGCCAGCTCACCCTCCGGAGGCGAGCAGTTCTTC
TRBJ2-2 | . | TRBV5-4 | CASSLEGARTGELFF | TGTGCCAGCAGCTTGGAAGGGGCCCGGACCGGGGAGCTGTTTTTT
TRBJ2-2 | . | TRBV19 | CASSIGTVNTGELFF | TGTGCCAGTAGTATAGGTACGGTGAACACCGGGGAGCTGTTTTTT
TRBJ2-3 | . | TRBV19 | CASRAHTDTQYF | TGTGCCAGTAGGGCCCACACAGATACGCAGTATTTT
TRBJ2-7 | . | TRBV7-2 | CASSLLGYEQYF | TGTGCCAGCAGCTTACTCGGCTACGAGCAGTACTTC
TRBJ1-1 | . | TRBV19 | CASSIAGLDTEAFF | TGTGCCAGTAGTATAGCAGGGTTGGACACTGAAGCTTTCTTT
TRBJ1-2 | . | TRBV7-9 | CASSISVQGVPGYTF | TGTGCCAGCAGCATCTCTGTACAGGGAGTGCCCGGCTACACCTTC
TRBJ1-1 | TRBD1 | TRBV28 | CASSLWSGTEAFF | TGTGCCAGCAGTTTATGGTCCGGGACAGAGGCTTTCTTT
TRBJ1-5 | TRBD1 | TRBV19 | CASSTTTGGEFNQPQHF | TGTGCCAGTAGTACCACGACAGGGGGCGAGTTCAATCAGCCCCAGCATTTT
TRBJ1-5 | . | TRBV2 | CASSKTGGNQPQHF | TGTGCCAGCAGTAAAACGGGGGGGAATCAGCCCCAGCATTTT
TRBJ2-1 | . | TRBV5-1 | CASSRGVGNEQFF | TGCGCCAGCAGCCGCGGGGTGGGTAATGAGCAGTTCTTC
TRBJ2-5 | TRBD1 | TRBV25-1 | CASSVQGAQETQYF | TGTGCCAGCAGTGTCCAGGGGGCCCAAGAGACCCAGTACTTC
TRBJ2-5 | TRBD1 | TRBV7-9 | CASSPSGTGREQYF | TGTGCCAGCAGCCCCTCGGGGACAGGTCGGGAGCAGTACTTC
TRBJ1-1 | . | TRBV28 | CASSFGRDGTEAFF | TGTGCCAGCAGTTTTGGCAGGGATGGAACTGAAGCTTTCTTT
TRBJ2-7 | TRBD1 | TRBV6-5 | CASRTPGQGLGEQYF | TGTGCCAGCAGAACCCCGGGACAGGGCCTTGGCGAGCAGTACTTC
TRBJ2-7 | . | TRBV6-6 | CASSSTDTHEQYF | TGTGCCAGCAGTTCGACAGACACCCACGAGCAGTACTTC
TRBJ2-1 | TRBD2 | TRBV19 | CASSRLASGEQFF | TGTGCCAGTAGTAGACTAGCTAGCGGGGAGCAGTTCTTC
TRBJ2-3 | . | TRBV11-3 | CASSTGAEASTDTQYF | TGTGCCAGCAGCACGGGAGCAGAGGCTAGCACAGATACGCAGTATTTT
TRBJ1-5 | . | TRBV10-2 | CATGNSGTSEGSNQPQHF | TGCGCCACCGGCAATTCCGGGACGTCGGAGGGTAGCAATCAGCCCCAGCATTTT
TRBJ2-5 | . | TRBV5-5 | CASEILLRETQYF | TGTGCCAGCGAGATTTTGTTGCGAGAGACCCAGTACTTC
TRBJ2-2 | . | TRBV28 | CASSVQRDITGELFF | TGTGCCAGCAGCGTGCAGCGGGACATCACCGGGGAGCTGTTTTTT
TRBJ2-5 | . | TRBV28 | CASSFGASQETQYF | TGTGCCAGCAGTTTTGGGGCCTCCCAAGAGACCCAGTACTTC
TRBJ1-2 | . | TRBV7-2 | CASSEQLIDYGYTF | TGTGCCAGCAGCGAACAATTAATCGACTATGGCTACACCTTC
TRBJ2-3 | TRBD2 | TRBV11-2 | CATMMLASGLDTQYF | TGTGCCACCATGATGCTGGCTAGCGGGTTGGATACGCAGTATTTT
TRBJ2-6 | TRBD1 | TRBV11-3 | CASSSGQGSSGANVLTF | TGTGCCAGCAGCTCGGGACAGGGGAGCTCTGGGGCCAACGTCCTGACTTTC
TRBJ2-7 | TRBD1 | TRBV5-1 | CASSLGGQGNEQYF | TGCGCCAGCAGCTTGGGGGGACAGGGGAACGAGCAGTACTTC
TRBJ2-2 | TRBD1 | TRBV9 | CASSARQGTGTGELFF | TGTGCCAGCAGCGCCAGACAGGGGACGGGGACCGGGGAACTGTTTTTT
TRBJ1-1 | . | TRBV27 | CASSLGQQNTEAFF | TGTGCCAGCAGTTTAGGACAACAGAACACTGAAGCTTTCTTT